The source of this TCR beta chain is a study of response to subunit inactivated influenza vaccine. TCRdb re-derived calls from the RT-PCR reads in MiXCR, one entry per CDR3 protein. The sample records roughly 540,000 distinct CDR3 sequences, around 21% being singletons. This CDR3 region has 16 residues. In germline, CDR1 is SGHAT, CDR2 FQDESV (reference sequence). Trimming shortened V by 5 bases and J by 2 bases, and 18 bases separated the two germline ends. The same data also went into a second study, on T cells expressing NK-cell markers. According to that study: Libraries used 5'RACE template switching adding universal primer site and UMIs. The study drew TCR beta repertoires from sorted CD3+CD56+NKG2C+, CD3+CD56+NKG2C- and CD3+CD56-NKG2C+ T cells. For roughly 6 donors, the dominant NKG2C+ clonotypes made up roughly 1.0-7.5% of their CD8+ T cells.

The sample was CD4+ T cells sorted from PBMCs, taken roughly 12 days after vaccination. The receptor was derived from a man aged 45 to 65 who received an inactivated influenza vaccine. The gene calls are TRBV11-1 and TRBJ2-5, with D possibly being TRBD2 (6 bases). CDR3 bases: TGTGCCAGCAGCAGGGGACTCCCTGATTGGCAAGAGACCCAGTACTTC. Translating it yields CASSRGLPDWQETQYF.